The text below deals with one T cell receptor (beta chain). Its antigen remains unidentified. Base qualities are not provided; no much larger clone lies one nucleotide away. The immunoSEQ Assay, a bias-controlled multiplex PCR, was used to amplify TCRbeta CDR3 regions from genomic DNA. Per the original workflow: The number of nucleated cells in each sample was estimated from the amplification of reference gene primers within the assay. To quantify the absolute abundance of each unique TCRbeta CDR3 rearrangement, sequence reads were collapsed and filtered. Productive Simpson clonality was computed per sample as the square root of Simpson's diversity index over productive rearrangements. TCRdb mirrors the immuneACCESS table, restricted to in-frame sequences. Some clones are absent from its copies; in checked studies, under half trace to an unresolved V gene, and the reason for the others is unknown. The V and J calls and the clone size are those of that table, but D and trimming were determined from the DNA. This sample comprises roughly 250,000 clones, 75% to 90% of them detected only once. The ten largest clones add up to approximately 2.5% of the sample.

This sample was taken from a study of blood T cell repertoires in COVID-19 (dated by TCRdb to about 2020). Some background on the complete study: Samples from collaborators originated in the United States, Italy and Spain and spanned both the acute and convalescent phases of COVID-19. The material from the prospective study consisted of cDNA or gDNA derived from T cells, B-cell-depleted T cells, or PBMCs. Deeply sampled blood TCRbeta repertoires from subjects exposed to, actively infected with, or recovered from COVID-19 were included in the dataset. A freely available public database, intended as a resource for researchers studying the immune response to SARS-CoV-2, is where the repertoires were released. Samples were obtained from the ongoing ImmuneRACE study (first 160 participants) and from about 1,300 subjects provided by 6 global collaborators. Nearly every sample came with metadata listing a de-identified subject ID, COVID-19 status, age in years and sex. Where available, HLA class I and class II types were obtained from metadata supplied by the sample provider rather than from assay-based typing. What the research found in general, with its limitations: The quantity of clinical and demographic metadata differed by source and by participant and was supplied without curation.

V and J lose 5 bases and 7 bases, and a span of 9 bases separates them. The germline V gene (reference sequence) provides CDR1 DFQATT and CDR2 SNEGSKA. From cysteine to phenylalanine, the CDR3 is 10 amino acids long. The sequence is cut down to CDR3 DNA, 30 bases in frame from base 1. Enrolling through a virtual design, the prospective study's participants ranged in age from roughly 18 to 95 years and lived across about two dozen United States geographic areas. In the prospective study, cohorts were assigned on the basis of participant-reported clinical history obtained from a screening survey and a study questionnaire. Recovered participants in ImmuneRACE Cohort 3 were defined by two consecutive negative NP/OP PCR tests, clearance by a healthcare professional, or resolution of symptoms. Mobile phlebotomists in the prospective study collected whole blood, serum and a nasopharyngeal or oropharyngeal swab from every participant. Participants in the prospective study had the option to provide additional blood draws and questionnaires over an approximately 2-month period. Blood samples from the prospective study were shipped frozen or at room temperature prior to DNA extraction.

The source material was PBMCs or T cells enriched from blood (not recorded which). The chain uses TRBV20-1 and TRBJ2-7, with a weak D call of TRBD1 (5 bases match). This TCR was recovered from a woman under 30 who had recovered from COVID-19. The CDR3 reads as follows: CSAPGHEQYF. Read as DNA, the sequence is TGCAGTGCTCCAGGACATGAGCAGTACTTC.